This entry is about one T cell receptor (beta chain). The data stem from a study of cytomegalovirus exposure and HLA in healthy donors. Using immunoSEQ multiplex PCR, the repertoire was profiled, and TCRdb retains in-frame clones only, with some absent. There are 90,000 to 150,000 clones in the sample; around 87% occur only once, and about 6% lies in the top ten. Germline V lookup: CDR1 SEHNR, CDR2 FQNEAQ (reference sequence). CDR3 length: 13 residues. J gave up 5 bases and V 8 bases, and 5 bases lay outside the gene matches. Sequencing was carried out using PBMCs. The chain couples TRBV7-9 to TRBJ2-2; TRBD2 matches at 7 bases. This receptor was taken from a woman aged 18 to 35 in good health and CMV-seropositive. Here the CDR3 reads CASHSGGTGELFF. The CDR3 bases are TGTGCCAGCCATTCCGGGGGGACCGGGGAGCTGTTTTTT.